These 8 T cell receptor beta chains came from one sample sequenced in a study of identical twins. TCRdb reanalysed the 5' RACE reads using MiXCR and keeps one entry per CDR3 protein. The profile covers 400,000 to 500,000 distinct CDR3 sequences, with around 18% appearing a single time and 12% taken by the ten largest. The sequenced sample was naive T cells sorted from blood. The receptors shown here come from a man in his fifties or sixties in good health.

The CDR3 spells CASSLTYLSEKLFF. In nucleotides, the CDR3 is TGCGCCAGCAGCTTAACTTATTTGAGTGAAAAACTGTTTTTT. The chain has TRBV5-1 and TRBJ1-4; D not certain. This CDR3 comprises 14 residues. Looked up from germline, CDR1 is SGHRS and CDR2 is YFSETQ. The ends were cut back, 2 bases at V and 7 bases at J, with 12 bases in the middle. Full variable domain (outside the CDR3, taken from reference TRBV5-1 and TRBJ1-4): KAGVTQTPRYLIKTRGQQVTLSCSPISGHRSVSWYQQTPGQGLQFLFEYFSETQRNKGNFPGRFSGRQFSNSRSEMNVSTLELGDSALYLCASSLTYLSEKLFFGSGTQLSVL.

This clonotype appeared a few times. The chain uses TRBV6-2 or TRBV6-3 and TRBJ2-5; D is uncertain. The CDR3 runs to 12 residues. Germline assignment: CDR1 MNHEY and CDR2 SVGEGT. Trimming left V 5 bases short and J 5 bases short, with 9 bases between. In nucleotides, the CDR3 is TGTGCCAGCAGTCAAGGGCGCGAGACCCAGTACTTC. Its translation: CASSQGRETQYF.

This clonotype has just a few counts. The rearrangement joins TRBV6-2 or TRBV6-3 to TRBJ2-7, with TRBD2 as a possible D gene (7 bases). Per germline, CDR1 MNHEY and CDR2 SVGEGT. V shed 4 bases and J shed 4 bases, with 14 bases lying between them. This CDR3 is 14 amino acids long. CDR3 DNA: TGTGCCAGCAGTTCGCGGCGGGGGCAGTACGAGCAGTACTTC. It yields the protein CASSSRRGQYEQYF.

This clonotype was counted between two and nine times. This chain uses TRBV11-3 with TRBJ2-1; 9 bases are shared with TRBD2. Germline V CDR1 and CDR2: SGHNT, YENEEA. This CDR3 spans 15 amino acids. V dropped 5 bases and J dropped 6; count of bases not matched to a gene: 8. The CDR3: CASSGGGRAGNEQFF. For the CDR3, the DNA is TGTGCCAGCAGCGGTGGCGGGAGGGCGGGCAATGAGCAGTTCTTC.

This clonotype was counted ten times or more. This chain uses TRBV30 with TRBJ2-1; D gene uncertain. The CDR3 extends over 14 amino acids. Germline CDR1 GTSNPN, CDR2 SVGIG (reference sequence). V was pared by 0 bases and J by 5 bases, with 11 bases between. CDR3 coding DNA: TGTGCCTGGAGTGTAGCTTCCTTCAACAATGAGCAGTTCTTC. Translating it yields CAWSVASFNNEQFF.

J is TRBJ2-2 and V is TRBV6-5; D is unresolved. Germline assignment: CDR1 MNHEY and CDR2 SVGAGI. Trimming pared 0 bases from V and 1 base from J, leaving 3 bases between. CDR3 size: 14 residues. In nucleotides, the CDR3 is TGTGCCAGCAGTTACTCGTGGAACACCGGGGAGCTGTTTTTT. As protein: CASSYSWNTGELFF.

This clonotype was detected only a few times. This chain connects TRBV12-3 or TRBV12-4 to TRBJ2-7; TRBD2 might be the D (6 bases). Trimming took 3 bases from V and 5 from J, leaving 14 bases between them. CDR3 length: 14 residues. CDR3 region: CASSLDVGSHEQYF. The CDR3, as DNA: TGTGCCAGCAGTTTGGATGTCGGGAGCCACGAGCAGTACTTC.

The CDR3 loop reads CASTTGRIYEQYF. The CDR3 DNA reads TGTGCCAGCACCACAGGGAGAATCTACGAGCAGTACTTC. The chain is built from TRBV7-2 and TRBJ2-7, with a tentative D call TRBD1 (6 bases). CDR3 length equals 13 residues. Trimming took 7 bases from V and 3 from J, leaving 13 bases between them. Germline V gene lookup returns CDR1 SGHTA and CDR2 FQGNSA. The whole variable domain, remainder taken from reference TRBV7-2 and TRBJ2-7, is GAGVSQSPSNKVTEKGKDVELRCDPISGHTALYWYRQSLGQGLEFLIYFQGNSAPDKSGLPSDRFSAERTGGSVSTLTIQRTQQEDSAVYLCASTTGRIYEQYFGPGTRLTVT.